This TCR beta chain was captured in a study of Graves' ophthalmopathy and Graves' hyperthyroidism. The study's findings and limits: Blood repertoires reportedly contained most expanded thyroid clonotypes above 0.001 frequency.

The CDR3 contains 15 residues. Trimming shortened V by 3 bases and J by 0 bases, and 12 bases separated the two germline ends. Germline loops: CDR1 SGDLS, CDR2 YYNGEE. This clonotype was recorded many times. The antigen is not known. Amplification from RNA transcripts yielded the TCR beta CDR3 regions. First-round RT-PCR employed HTBI primers, with a second-round multiplex PCR after it. A single record per CDR3 protein comes from TCRdb applying MiXCR to the multiplex PCR reads. This repertoire shows 360,000 or so distinct CDR3 sequences, around 20% found once; its top ten account for about 1.6%. Establishment of the diagnosis relied upon clinical symptoms, serum thyroxine, TRAb, thyroid ultrasound and orbital computed tomography.

The TCR sequence derives from a young woman with Graves' ophthalmopathy. The J gene is TRBJ2-5, the V gene TRBV9; D possibly corresponds to TRBD1 (6 bases). The sequenced material came from peripheral blood. The CDR3 reads CASSASGQYQETQYF. The CDR3 region has the DNA TGTGCCAGCAGCGCCAGCGGACAGTACCAAGAGACCCAGTACTTC.